The 3 T cell receptor beta chains below come from one sample, sequenced in a study of cytomegalovirus exposure and HLA in healthy donors (dated by TCRdb to the late 2010s). Library method: the immunoSEQ multiplex PCR assay. A mixture of 60 forward primers for TCR Vbeta segments and 13 reverse primers for TCR Jbeta segments was used in the multiplex PCR. Sourced from immuneACCESS, this table was stored by TCRdb with only in-frame sequences that have V and J called. A share of the clones is absent; for the studies checked, an unresolved V gene accounts for under half, and the remainder has no known explanation. The sample includes tens of thousands of clones, with about 76% observed a single time. Jointly, the top ten make up 12% of the sample. The sample consisted of PBMCs. The receptor source for this set is a male donor in good health and CMV-seropositive.

This chain uses TRBV6-1 with TRBJ1-1; TRBD1 might be the D (5 bases). The CDR3 contains 14 residues. Germline V CDR1 and CDR2: MNHNS, SASEGT. V gave up 5 bases and J gave up 3 bases, with 13 bases separating them. The CDR3 loop is CASSLGDADTEAFF. CDR3 bases: TGTGCCAGCAGTTTAGGGGATGCGGACACTGAAGCTTTCTTT.

This sequence joins TRBV6-5 and TRBJ2-3; 10 nucleotides agree with TRBD1. After removal of 7 bases from V and 0 bases from J, the junction contained 1 base not matched to a gene. CDR1 MNHEY and CDR2 SVGAGI come from the germline V gene. This CDR3 spans 14 amino acids. The CDR3 loop is CASKGQGSTDTQYF. As DNA, the CDR3 is TGTGCCAGCAAGGGACAGGGGAGCACAGATACGCAGTATTTT.

The chain carries TRBV27 and TRBJ1-1; D ambiguous. Germline-derived CDR1 and CDR2 are MNHEY and SMNVEV (reference sequence). The CDR3 totals 13 residues. The ends were cut back, 2 bases at V and 7 bases at J, with 11 bases in the middle. The CDR3 coding sequence is TGTGCCAGCAGTTTACGGTGGAGCGGTGAAGCTTTCTTT. This sequence encodes CASSLRWSGEAFF.